This passage covers 27 T cell receptor beta chains from one sample sequenced in a study of CD8 T cells in Susac syndrome (dated by TCRdb to about 2019). Library preparation employed the immunoSEQ multiplex PCR assay. RNA was extracted with the RNeasy kit and about 0.5 to 1 ug was reverse transcribed using random hexamers. Clones were called with MiXCR by TCRdb after fastp trimmed the public reads at Q25, and only in-frame beta chains were retained. Every entry covers one CDR3 protein and lists the most common genes and DNA from its rows. The sample includes about 200,000 distinct CDR3 sequences, with 90% to 95% observed a single time. The ten largest clones represent about 0.096% of the sample. The material sequenced was CD4+ T cells from PBMCs. Receptors originate from a human donor with multiple sclerosis.

The chain combines TRBV3-1 with TRBJ1-1, with D hard to call. The length of the CDR3 is 12 residues. The V gene lost 0 bases and the J gene lost 8 bases, with 7 bases spanning the gap. Germline assignment: CDR1 LGHDT and CDR2 YNNKEL (reference sequence). CDR3 amino acids: CASSQDLREAFF. The CDR3 bases are TGTGCCAGCAGCCAAGACCTCAGGGAAGCTTTCTTT.

The chain links TRBV7-9 to TRBJ2-3; no firm D call. The CDR3 contains 14 residues. Trimming removed 1 base at V and 2 bases at J, with 7 bases between. Germline CDR1 SEHNR, CDR2 FQNEAQ (reference sequence). Written as DNA, the CDR3 is TGTGCCAGCAGCTTAGGGCGGAACACAGATACGCAGTATTTT. It translates to CASSLGRNTDTQYF.

This chain links TRBV13 with TRBJ2-3, with 14 bases matching TRBD2. The CDR3 is 16 residues long. Trimming at V came to 5 bases and at J to 5 bases, leaving 6 bases not matched to a gene. Germline V gives CDR1 PRHDT, CDR2 FYEKMQ (reference sequence). CDR3 region: CASSPTSGGAVDTQYF. As DNA, the CDR3 is TGTGCCAGCAGCCCGACTAGCGGGGGGGCCGTAGATACGCAGTATTTT.

V usage is TRBV30 and J usage is TRBJ2-1; 14 positions match TRBD2. The ends lost 3 bases at V and 7 bases at J; junction bases unmatched: 11. The CDR3 extends over 17 amino acids. Germline-derived CDR1 and CDR2 are GTSNPN and SVGIG (reference sequence). The CDR3 is CAWRARTGLAGGNEQFF. For the CDR3, the DNA is TGTGCCTGGAGAGCAAGAACCGGACTAGCGGGAGGAAATGAGCAGTTCTTC.

The rearrangement uses TRBV18 and TRBJ2-1; tentatively, D is TRBD1 or TRBD2 (5 bases each). Deletions cut 3 bases from V and 2 bases from J, with 11 bases between. Germline CDR1 is KGHSH and CDR2 is LQKENI. The CDR3 is 15 amino acids. The DNA for the CDR3 is TGTGCCAGCTCACCGCGAGGGGCCCCCTACAATGAGCAGTTCTTC. This codes for CASSPRGAPYNEQFF. Combining the CDR3 with reference TRBV18 and TRBJ2-1 gives the whole variable domain NAGVMQNPRHLVRRRGQEARLRCSPMKGHSHVYWYRQLPEEGLKFMVYLQKENIIDESGMPKERFSAEFPKEGPSILRIQQVVRGDSAAYFCASSPRGAPYNEQFFGPGTRLTVL.

The chain links TRBV7-9 to TRBJ1-2; D is ambiguous. The V and J ends lost 5 bases and 4 bases respectively, with 14 bases between them. The CDR3 sequence is 14 residues long. Germline CDR1 reads SEHNR; CDR2 reads FQNEAQ (reference sequence). The CDR3 region has the DNA TGTGCCAGCAGCAGGCTCCAGGCCACCTATGGCTACACCTTC. Protein sequence: CASSRLQATYGYTF.

The CDR3 region is CSAGGYEQYF. The CDR3 DNA reads as TGCAGTGCGGGTGGATACGAGCAGTACTTC. V gene TRBV20-1 combines with J gene TRBJ2-7; D not certain. Germline V gene sequence: CDR1 DFQATT, CDR2 SNEGSKA (reference sequence). The CDR3 has 10 amino acids. Trimming stripped 6 bases from V and 4 bases from J, with 7 bases between.

V gene TRBV24-1 combines with J gene TRBJ2-5, with D unresolved. The CDR3 length is 14 residues. The germline V and J ends were trimmed by 4 bases and 4 bases, with 12 bases remaining between them. Germline V gene data show CDR1 as KGHDR and CDR2 as SFDVKD. The CDR3 region has the DNA TGTGCCACCAGTGAGGGAACAGAACGAGAGACCCAGTACTTC. Its translation is CATSEGTERETQYF.

The chain couples TRBV12-3 or TRBV12-4 to TRBJ1-3; D is perhaps TRBD1 (5 bases). V was shortened by 3 bases and J by 4 bases, with 10 bases between the two germline ends. The CDR3 is 14 amino acids. The CDR3 sequence: CASSFQGTGNTIYF. In nucleotides, the CDR3 is TGTGCCAGCAGTTTTCAAGGGACCGGAAACACCATATATTTT.

The rearrangement joins TRBV20-1 to TRBJ2-2; D tentatively fits TRBD1 or TRBD2 (5 bases each). Germline V gene lookup returns CDR1 DFQATT and CDR2 SNEGSKA (reference sequence). This CDR3 spans 14 amino acids. Trimming left V 3 bases short and J 3 bases short, with 11 bases between. For the CDR3, the DNA is TGCAGTGCTAGTCTTTCGGGGCACACCGGGGAGCTGTTTTTT. It codes for CSASLSGHTGELFF.

This chain uses TRBV28 with TRBJ2-1, with unresolved D. V was pared by 5 bases and J by 3 bases, with 11 bases between. This CDR3 comprises 14 residues. In germline, CDR1 is MDHEN, CDR2 SYDVKM. Here the CDR3 reads CASSTDIFYNEQFF. The CDR3 DNA reads TGTGCCAGCAGTACCGACATCTTCTACAATGAGCAGTTCTTC.

The genes are TRBV5-1 and TRBJ1-2, with D possibly TRBD1 on 6 matching bases. This CDR3 region has 12 residues. The germline gives CDR1 SGHRS, CDR2 YFSETQ. V gave up 4 bases and J gave up 5 bases, with 9 bases separating them. The CDR3 spells CASSAGQYGYTF. CDR3 coding DNA: TGCGCCAGCAGCGCCGGACAGTATGGCTACACCTTC. Complete variable domain (other parts from reference TRBV5-1 and TRBJ1-2): KAGVTQTPRYLIKTRGQQVTLSCSPISGHRSVSWYQQTPGQGLQFLFEYFSETQRNKGNFPGRFSGRQFSNSRSEMNVSTLELGDSALYLCASSAGQYGYTFGSGTRLTVV.

The J gene is TRBJ1-5, the V gene TRBV7-2, with unresolved D. There are 14 residues in the CDR3. Germline V gene data show CDR1 as SGHTA and CDR2 as FQGNSA. Trimming took off 4 bases at V and 7 bases at J, with 14 bases between the two ends. The CDR3 spells CASSYGPGEQPQHF. In DNA, the CDR3 is TGTGCCAGCAGCTACGGACCGGGAGAGCAGCCCCAGCATTTT.

The rearrangement uses TRBV12-3 or TRBV12-4 and TRBJ2-1; 9 bases are shared with TRBD1. The length of the CDR3 is 15 residues. The trim removed 6 bases at V and 5 bases at J, leaving 8 bases unmatched. DNA for the CDR3: TGTGCCAGCAGCCTGAACAGGGGGCGACACAATGAGCAGTTCTTC. Residues: CASSLNRGRHNEQFF.

This sequence joins TRBV20-1 and TRBJ1-5; D unresolved. Germline CDR1 and CDR2: DFQATT and SNEGSKA (reference sequence). This CDR3 has 10 amino acids. Trimming removed 6 bases at V and 8 bases at J, with 8 bases between. The CDR3 sequence: CSASKEPQHF. The CDR3 nucleotides are TGCAGTGCCTCTAAGGAGCCCCAGCATTTT.

This chain joins TRBV20-1 and TRBJ2-7, with TRBD2 as a possible D gene (6 bases). Germline lookup yields CDR1 DFQATT and CDR2 SNEGSKA (reference sequence). The CDR3 sequence is 11 residues long. Between the trimmed V and J ends, which lost 5 bases and 4 bases, there was a span of 9 bases. The CDR3 sequence is CSAPSGYEQYF. The CDR3 DNA reads as TGCAGTGCTCCGAGCGGGTACGAGCAGTACTTC.

The chain employs TRBV9 and TRBJ1-1; possibly TRBD1 for D (5 bases). V was cut by 3 bases and J by 4 bases, with 10 bases left in between. CDR3 length: 13 amino acids. Germline values: CDR1 SGDLS, CDR2 YYNGEE. The CDR3 is CASSAPGGTEAFF. CDR3 nucleotides: TGTGCCAGCAGCGCCCCGGGGGGCACTGAAGCTTTCTTT.

The J gene is TRBJ1-6, the V gene TRBV18, with TRBD1 matching 9 bases. The germline V gene has CDR1 KGHSH and CDR2 LQKENI. Losses at the gene ends were 3 bases for V and 7 bases for J; bases not matched to a gene: 4. CDR3 length: 15 amino acids. As DNA, the CDR3 is TGTGCCAGCTCACCCCGGGACAGGGCCAATTCACCCCTCCACTTT. It yields the protein CASSPRDRANSPLHF.

The V gene is TRBV24-1, the J gene TRBJ1-5, with D unresolved. Per germline, CDR1 KGHDR and CDR2 SFDVKD. Deletions cut 7 bases from V and 7 bases from J, with 16 bases between. The CDR3 extends over 14 amino acids. The CDR3 here is CATSAAGSAQPQHF. In DNA, the CDR3 is TGTGCCACCAGCGCCGCGGGGTCTGCACAGCCCCAGCATTTT.

The rearrangement links TRBV24-1 to TRBJ2-7, with unresolved D. Germline CDR1 is KGHDR and CDR2 is SFDVKD. The CDR3 has 12 amino acids. With 9 bases removed from V and 0 bases from J, the gap between germline ends came to 8 bases. CDR3 residues: CATARFSYEQYF. The CDR3 DNA sequence: TGTGCCACCGCCAGGTTCTCCTACGAGCAGTACTTC.

This rearrangement joins TRBV29-1 to TRBJ1-5; TRBD1 is a possible D gene (6 bases). Germline CDR1 and CDR2: SQVTM and ANQGSEA. V gave up 6 bases and J gave up 5 bases, with 11 bases separating them. The CDR3 consists of 12 residues. The CDR3: CSVWNRDQPQHF. In DNA, the CDR3 is TGCAGCGTCTGGAACAGGGATCAGCCCCAGCATTTT.

The rearrangement uses TRBV11-2 and TRBJ1-1; TRBD1 matches at 10 bases. With V trimmed by 5 bases and J by 3 bases, 6 bases remained unmatched. This CDR3 has 15 residues. The germline gives CDR1 SGHAT, CDR2 FQNNGV. CDR3 nucleotides: TGTGCCAGCAGCGCGGGACAGGGGACGCACACTGAAGCTTTCTTT. Translation gives CASSAGQGTHTEAFF.

A few counts support this clonotype. V and J are TRBV4-1 and TRBJ2-7; 11 nucleotides match TRBD1. Germline values: CDR1 MGHRA, CDR2 YSYEKL. CDR3 length: 16 residues. After removal of 5 bases from V and 5 bases from J, the junction contained 11 bases not matched to a gene. The CDR3 sequence is CASSFHRDRGRNEQYF. Here the CDR3 DNA reads TGCGCCAGCAGCTTCCACCGGGACAGGGGGAGGAACGAGCAGTACTTC.

This clonotype was found once. V gene TRBV4-1 combines with J gene TRBJ2-5; 8 positions match TRBD2. The CDR3 covers 16 residues. Unmatched junction bases numbered 5, after V lost 0 bases and J lost 2 bases. Per germline, CDR1 MGHRA and CDR2 YSYEKL. CDR3 residues: CASSQDEAGGQETQYF. In DNA form, the CDR3 reads TGCGCCAGCAGCCAAGATGAGGCGGGGGGACAAGAGACCCAGTACTTC.

The chain recombines TRBV20-1 with TRBJ1-2; D is unclear. This CDR3 region has 12 residues. Germline loops: CDR1 DFQATT, CDR2 SNEGSKA (reference sequence). The CDR3 DNA sequence: TGCAGCGCGCGTATGGTGGACTATGGCTACACCTTC. This sequence encodes CSARMVDYGYTF.

This chain joins TRBV29-1 and TRBJ1-1, with a possible D match to TRBD1 (6 bases). This CDR3 region has 15 residues. V gave up 7 bases and J gave up 0 bases, with 18 bases separating them. Germline-derived CDR1 and CDR2 are SQVTM and ANQGSEA. DNA for the CDR3: TGCAGCGCAGGGGCAGGGTGGGCAATGAACACTGAAGCTTTCTTT. As protein: CSAGAGWAMNTEAFF.

The genes are TRBV3-1 and TRBJ1-5; D may be TRBD1 (5 bases). Trimming took 1 base from V and 5 from J, leaving 15 bases between them. The CDR3 totals 16 residues. In germline, CDR1 is LGHDT, CDR2 YNNKEL (reference sequence). The CDR3 here is CASSQAPGRGHQPQHF. CDR3 DNA: TGTGCCAGCAGCCAAGCCCCAGGGAGGGGCCATCAGCCCCAGCATTTT.